This T cell receptor beta chain was captured by sequencing in a study of T cell responses to AZD1222 COVID-19 vaccine. Overall study: Pooling covered second doses at about 4 or about 12 weeks.

Findings and caveats of the study: Sampled repertoires all dated from after the peak T cell response. Vaccine-associated CD4 TCRs spanned spike, dominant at 160-218 and 743-854. Two AZD1222 doses significantly raised spike-specific TCR breadth and depth over controls.

Germline CDR1 MDHEN, CDR2 SYDVKM. J lost 0 bases, V lost 2 bases, and 3 bases had no gene match. The CDR3 has 16 amino acids. Concerning this clone: The antigen remains unidentified.

Generated by immunoSEQ multiplex PCR, the TCRdb table keeps only in-frame clones and is missing some. The sample records approximately 200,000 clones, roughly 93% being singletons. Sequencing used peripheral blood, obtained on day 0 of AZD1222 vaccination. The V gene is TRBV28, the J gene TRBJ1-1, with 10 bases aligning to TRBD1. This TCR came from an adult in good health. In nucleotides, the CDR3 is TGTGCCAGCAGTTTAATTGGGACAGGGGTGAACACTGAAGCTTTCTTT. Translation: CASSLIGTGVNTEAFF.